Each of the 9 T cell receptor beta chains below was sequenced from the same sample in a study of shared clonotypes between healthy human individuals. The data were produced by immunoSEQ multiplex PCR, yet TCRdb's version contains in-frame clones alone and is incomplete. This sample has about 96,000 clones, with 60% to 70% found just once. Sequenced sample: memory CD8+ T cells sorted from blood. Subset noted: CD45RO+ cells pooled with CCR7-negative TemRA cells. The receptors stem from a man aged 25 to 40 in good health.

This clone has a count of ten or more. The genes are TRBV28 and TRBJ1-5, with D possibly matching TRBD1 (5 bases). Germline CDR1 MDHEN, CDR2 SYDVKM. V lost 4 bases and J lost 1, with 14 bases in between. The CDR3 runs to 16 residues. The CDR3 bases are TGTGCCAGCAGTTCTGGGGGACGGTTGAGCAATCAGCCCCAGCATTTT. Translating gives CASSSGGRLSNQPQHF.

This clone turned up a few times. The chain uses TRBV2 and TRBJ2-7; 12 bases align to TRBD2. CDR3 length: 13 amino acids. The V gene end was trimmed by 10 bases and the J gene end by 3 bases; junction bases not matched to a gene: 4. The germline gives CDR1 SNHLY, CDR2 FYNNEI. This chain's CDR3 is CATSGLAGYEQYF. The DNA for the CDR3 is TGTGCCACATCGGGACTAGCGGGCTACGAGCAGTACTTC.

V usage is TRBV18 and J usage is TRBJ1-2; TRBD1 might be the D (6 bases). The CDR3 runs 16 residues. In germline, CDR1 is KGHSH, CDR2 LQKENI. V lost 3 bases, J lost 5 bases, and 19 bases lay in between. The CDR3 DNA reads TGTGCCAGCTCACCCAACAACCGGGACATGTCGTATGGCTACACCTTC. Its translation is CASSPNNRDMSYGYTF.

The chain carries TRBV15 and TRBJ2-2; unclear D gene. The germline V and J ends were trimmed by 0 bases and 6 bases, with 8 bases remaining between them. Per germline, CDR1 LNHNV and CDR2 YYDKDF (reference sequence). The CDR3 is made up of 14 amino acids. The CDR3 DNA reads TGTGCCACCAGCAGAGATCTAGAGTCCGGGGAGCTGTTTTTT. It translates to CATSRDLESGELFF. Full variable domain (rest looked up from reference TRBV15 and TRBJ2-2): DAMVIQNPRYQVTQFGKPVTLSCSQTLNHNVMYWYQQKSSQAPKLLFHYYDKDFNNEADTPDNFQSRRPNTSFCFLDIRSPGLGDTAMYLCATSRDLESGELFFGEGSRLTVL.

DNA for the CDR3: TGTGCCAGCAGCTTAATGAACACCGGGGAGCTGTTTTTT. This gives the protein CASSLMNTGELFF. V usage is TRBV7-6 and J usage is TRBJ2-2; D is unclear. The CDR3 is 13 amino acids. In germline, CDR1 is SGHVS, CDR2 FNYEAQ. Trimming took 2 bases from V and 1 from J, leaving 2 bases between them.

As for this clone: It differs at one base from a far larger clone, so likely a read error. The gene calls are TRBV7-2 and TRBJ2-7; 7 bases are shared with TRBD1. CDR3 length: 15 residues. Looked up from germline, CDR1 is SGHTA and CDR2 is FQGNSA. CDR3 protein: CASGLEGDSSYEQYF. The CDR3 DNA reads TGTGCCAGCGGCTTAGAGGGGGACAGCTCCTACGAGCAGTACTTC. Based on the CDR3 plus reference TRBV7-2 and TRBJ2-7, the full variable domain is GAGVSQSPSNKVTEKGKDVELRCDPISGHTALYWYRQSLGQGLEFLIYFQGNSAPDKSGLPSDRFSAERTGGSVSTLTIQRTQQEDSAVYLCASGLEGDSSYEQYFGPGTRLTVT.

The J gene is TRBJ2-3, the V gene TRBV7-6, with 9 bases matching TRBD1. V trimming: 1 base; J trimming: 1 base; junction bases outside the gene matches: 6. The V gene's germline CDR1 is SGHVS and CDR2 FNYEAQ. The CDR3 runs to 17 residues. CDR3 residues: CASSLGSGQGGTDTQYF. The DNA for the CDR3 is TGTGCCAGCAGCTTAGGCTCGGGACAGGGTGGCACAGATACGCAGTATTTT.

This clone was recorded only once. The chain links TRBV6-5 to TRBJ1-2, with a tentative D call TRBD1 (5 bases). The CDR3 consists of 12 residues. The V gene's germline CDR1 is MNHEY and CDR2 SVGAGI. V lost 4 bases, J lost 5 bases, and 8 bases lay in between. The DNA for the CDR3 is TGTGCCAGCAGTTGGGGGGATTATGGCTACACCTTC. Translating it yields CASSWGDYGYTF.

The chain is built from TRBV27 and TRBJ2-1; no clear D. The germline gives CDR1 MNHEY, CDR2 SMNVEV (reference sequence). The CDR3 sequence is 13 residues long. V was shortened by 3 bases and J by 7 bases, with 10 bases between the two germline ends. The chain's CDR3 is CASSFSRRNEQFF. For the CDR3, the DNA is TGTGCCAGCAGTTTTTCGCGGCGGAATGAGCAGTTCTTC.